The next 8 T cell receptor beta chains were all read from a single sample in a study of PD-L1 blockade in urothelial cancer. Time point denoted: pretreatment peripheral blood. Clones were sequenced by immunoSEQ multiplex PCR, and TCRdb holds only the in-frame ones, with some missing. Counted here are approximately 50,000 clones, approximately 80% occurring once; the ten biggest clones make up over 1%. Source: PBMCs, taken around atezolizumab (anti-PD-L1) treatment. Source of these receptors: a man in his fifties with urothelial cancer.

The chain combines TRBV29-1 with TRBJ1-3, with unresolved D. Germline CDR1 and CDR2: SQVTM and ANQGSEA. This CDR3 contains 16 residues. The V end was cut by 7 bases, the J end by 0 bases, with 19 bases between. The CDR3 region is CSARISREGSGNTIYF. The DNA for the CDR3 is TGCAGCGCCAGAATCTCTCGGGAAGGCTCTGGAAACACCATATATTTT.

A single count supports this clone. J is TRBJ1-4 and V is TRBV4-1, with unresolved D. This CDR3 has 15 residues. The germline gives CDR1 MGHRA, CDR2 YSYEKL. V was shortened by 7 bases and J by 12 bases, with 24 bases between the two germline ends. DNA of the CDR3: TGCGCCAGCACGTATAACGGGGAAGGCCGTTCGCAACTGTTTTTT. Translating it yields CASTYNGEGRSQLFF.

This clone was seen once. This chain connects TRBV6-5 to TRBJ2-1, with D tentatively TRBD2 (5 bases). Deletions cut 2 bases from V and 1 base from J, with 6 bases between. Germline values: CDR1 MNHEY, CDR2 SVGAGI. The CDR3 covers 14 residues. The CDR3 bases are TGTGCCAGCAGTTACGTAGCGTCCTACAATGAGCAGTTCTTC. Protein sequence: CASSYVASYNEQFF.

The chain employs TRBV14 and TRBJ2-7; the D gene is possibly TRBD1 (6 bases). V shed 7 bases and J shed 3 bases, with 13 bases lying between them. The CDR3 loop spans 13 amino acids. Germline CDR1 is SGHDN and CDR2 is FVKESK. CDR3: CASNWGPGYEQYF. CDR3 coding DNA: TGTGCCAGCAACTGGGGGCCCGGCTACGAGCAGTACTTC.

The gene calls are TRBV6-5 and TRBJ2-7; 7 nucleotides match TRBD1. Germline V CDR1 and CDR2: MNHEY, SVGAGI. The CDR3 runs to 14 residues. V shed 2 bases and J 1 base; nucleotides not matched to a gene: 2. As DNA, the CDR3 is TGTGCCAGCAGTTACATGACAGGGTCCTACGAGCAGTACTTC. Translated, it gives CASSYMTGSYEQYF.

This clone was recorded a few times. The V call is TRBV9, the J call TRBJ2-7, with TRBD1 matching over 7 bases. The length of the CDR3 is 14 residues. The V and J ends lost 3 bases and 4 bases, in that order; junction bases with no gene match: 7. Per the germline V gene, CDR1 is SGDLS and CDR2 is YYNGEE. The CDR3 DNA sequence: TGTGCCAGCAGCGAAGATGGACAGGTGTACGAGCAGTACTTC. Translating gives CASSEDGQVYEQYF.

The chain combines TRBV15 with TRBJ1-4; D is unresolved. V lost 5 bases and J 7 bases, leaving 17 bases between the germline ends. The CDR3 consists of 15 residues. CDR1 and CDR2 (germline): LNHNV, YYDKDF (reference sequence). The CDR3 nucleotides read TGTGCCACCAGCTCCGTCCAGATCTCTCGTGAAAAACTGTTTTTT. This encodes CATSSVQISREKLFF.

This chain joins TRBV16 and TRBJ2-7; 9 bases match TRBD1. Germline V gives CDR1 KGHSY, CDR2 FQNENV. J lost 4 bases, V lost 5 bases, and 9 bases had no gene match. CDR3 length: 15 residues. CDR3 bases: TGTGCCAGCAGCAGAGGGGACAGGGATGCATACGAGCAGTACTTC. As protein: CASSRGDRDAYEQYF.